These 4 T cell receptor beta chains originate from one sample sequenced in a study of blood T cell repertoires in COVID-19. Measured with immunoSEQ multiplex PCR; TCRdb has only the in-frame clones, and not every one. Found here are some 170,000 clones, around 73% of them singletons; the top ten hold roughly a sixth. The sequenced sample consisted of PBMCs or T cells enriched from blood (not recorded which). The receptors originated from a woman in her forties or fifties who had recovered from COVID-19.

V and J are TRBV3-1 (or the pseudogene TRBV3-2) and TRBJ1-2; 7 bases agree with TRBD1. CDR3 length equals 15 residues. After removal of 1 base from V and 5 bases from J, the junction contained 7 bases not matched to a gene. Germline lookup yields CDR1 LGHDT and CDR2 YNNKEL (reference sequence). Here the CDR3 DNA reads TGTGCCAGCAGCCAAGTATCCGCAGGGGGATATGGCTACACCTTC. It specifies CASSQVSAGGYGYTF.

The chain couples TRBV6-5 to TRBJ2-5; D is unresolved. CDR3 size: 13 residues. Germline-derived CDR1 and CDR2 are MNHEY and SVGAGI. Trimming took 6 bases from V and 5 from J, leaving 13 bases between them. CDR3 DNA: TGTGCCAGCAGGTCGGTTAATCTGGAGACCCAGTACTTC. This encodes CASRSVNLETQYF.

The genes are TRBV29-1 and TRBJ1-1; 9 bases are a match to TRBD1. This CDR3 is built from 13 residues. From germline, CDR1 is SQVTM and CDR2 ANQGSEA. The junction had 4 bases not matched to a gene; V was cut back by 7 bases and J by 1 base. The CDR3 DNA reads TGCAGCGCCCAGGACAGGGGGAACACTGAAGCTTTCTTT. Protein sequence: CSAQDRGNTEAFF.

The gene calls are TRBV28 and TRBJ1-5, with a tentative D call TRBD1 (5 bases). The CDR3 sequence is 14 residues long. The V end was cut by 3 bases, the J end by 6 bases, with 12 bases between. Germline V gene lookup returns CDR1 MDHEN and CDR2 SYDVKM. CDR3 DNA: TGTGCCAGCAGTTTCCCCTCGGGGGGTCAGCCCCAGCATTTT. It is translated as CASSFPSGGQPQHF.